One and the same sample provided the 4 T cell receptor beta chains below, sequenced in a study of cytomegalovirus exposure and HLA in healthy donors. PCR amplification relied on 60 Vbeta primers (plus 13 Jbeta primers). Sequencing used immunoSEQ multiplex PCR; TCRdb keeps in-frame clones, though not all of them. Of roughly 200,000 clones listed, approximately 80% are singletons. Sequenced input: PBMCs. These receptors all come from a man aged 60-69 years in good health and CMV-seronegative.

The chain combines TRBV5-1 with TRBJ1-3; a possible D gene is TRBD1 (5 bases). CDR1 is SGHRS, CDR2 YFSETQ, per germline. This CDR3 has 13 amino acids. CDR3 sequence (DNA): TGCGCTTCTCGGGGGGACCCTGGAAACACCATATATTTT. Residues: CASRGDPGNTIYF.

There are a few counts of this clone. The CDR3 sequence: CASSPLTSGNTGELFF. DNA for the CDR3: TGTGCCAGCTCACCATTGACTAGCGGGAACACCGGGGAGCTGTTTTTT. This chain joins TRBV18 and TRBJ2-2, with 9 bases lining up with TRBD2. The J segment lost 1 base and the V segment lost 2 bases, leaving 2 bases of the junction unmatched. The CDR3 runs 16 residues. Germline CDR1 reads KGHSH; CDR2 reads LQKENI. The entire variable domain, with the rest obtained from reference TRBV18 and TRBJ2-2, is as follows: NAGVMQNPRHLVRRRGQEARLRCSPMKGHSHVYWYRQLPEEGLKFMVYLQKENIIDESGMPKERFSAEFPKEGPSILRIQQVVRGDSAAYFCASSPLTSGNTGELFFGEGSRLTVL.

The J gene is TRBJ2-7, the V gene TRBV30; 8 bases are a match to TRBD1. The V gene's germline CDR1 is GTSNPN and CDR2 SVGIG (reference sequence). Germline trimming cut 2 bases from V and 6 bases from J; bases unmatched to any gene: 6. This CDR3 spans 13 amino acids. CDR3 region: CAWSRQGASEQYF. Here the CDR3 DNA reads TGTGCCTGGAGTCGGCAGGGGGCTAGCGAGCAGTACTTC.

This clone was seen more than once but under ten times. The chain recombines TRBV7-2 with TRBJ1-2; TRBD1 agrees at 11 bases. Germline V gives CDR1 SGHTA, CDR2 FQGNSA. The CDR3 contains 18 residues. The V segment lost 3 bases and the J segment 2 bases; nucleotides outside the gene matches: 11. The CDR3 region is CASSLAVSGQGANYGYTF. The CDR3 bases are TGTGCCAGCAGCTTGGCCGTATCAGGACAGGGGGCGAACTATGGCTACACCTTC. Using reference TRBV7-2 and TRBJ1-2 for the parts outside the CDR3, the full variable domain is GAGVSQSPSNKVTEKGKDVELRCDPISGHTALYWYRQSLGQGLEFLIYFQGNSAPDKSGLPSDRFSAERTGGSVSTLTIQRTQQEDSAVYLCASSLAVSGQGANYGYTFGSGTRLTVV.